This entry concerns a single T cell receptor beta chain. The record originates from a study of beta chain features in type 1 diabetes. Reverse transcription of all isolated RNA meant that expressed TCRB transcripts were sequenced. Produced via immunoSEQ multiplex PCR; TCRdb's table is partial and in-frame only. The sample lists 250,000 or so clones, about 63% occurring once. Sequencing was carried out using naive CD4+ T cells from blood. The clonotype was recovered from a man aged 25 to 40 in good health.

The CDR3 sequence is CASSPGTEQYF. Here the CDR3 DNA reads TGTGCCAGCTCACCAGGGACAGAGCAGTACTTC. This chain connects TRBV18 to TRBJ2-7; tentatively, D is TRBD1 (6 bases). This CDR3 has 11 amino acids. CDR1 and CDR2 from the germline V gene are KGHSH and LQKENI. V was cut by 2 bases and J by 7 bases, with 6 bases left in between. Full variable domain (rest looked up from reference TRBV18 and TRBJ2-7): NAGVMQNPRHLVRRRGQEARLRCSPMKGHSHVYWYRQLPEEGLKFMVYLQKENIIDESGMPKERFSAEFPKEGPSILRIQQVVRGDSAAYFCASSPGTEQYFGPGTRLTVT.